Listed here are 17 T cell receptor beta chains from one sample, sequenced in a study of cytomegalovirus exposure and HLA in healthy donors. PCR employed 60 Vbeta and 13 Jbeta primers. Data came from immunoSEQ multiplex PCR; TCRdb stores just in-frame clones and leaves some out. The sample lists about 160,000 clones, over 70% occurring once. Sequenced input: PBMCs. These receptor sequences come from a boy between 2 and 10 years old in good health and CMV-seronegative.

The CDR3 protein is CASSMKAWDNYEQYF. As DNA, the CDR3 is TGTGCCAGTAGTATGAAGGCTTGGGACAACTACGAGCAGTACTTC. V is TRBV19 and J is TRBJ2-7; tentatively, D is TRBD1 (6 bases). CDR3 length equals 15 residues. Germline V lookup: CDR1 LNHDA, CDR2 SQIVND (reference sequence). Trimming pared 3 bases from V and 3 bases from J, leaving 15 bases between.

This chain links TRBV5-1 with TRBJ2-3; D unresolved. This CDR3 has 12 amino acids. Germline loops: CDR1 SGHRS, CDR2 YFSETQ. V was shortened by 2 bases and J by 6 bases, with 7 bases between the two germline ends. The CDR3 reads CASSFGSDTQYF. The DNA of the CDR3 is TGCGCCAGCAGCTTCGGTTCGGATACGCAGTATTTT.

The chain recombines TRBV19 with TRBJ1-3; 7 bases align to TRBD1. The trim removed 1 base at V and 4 bases at J, leaving 7 bases unmatched. The CDR3 is made up of 16 amino acids. The germline gives CDR1 LNHDA, CDR2 SQIVND (reference sequence). The CDR3 nucleotides are TGTGCCAGTAGTATAGGGACAGGAACGCTCGGAAACACCATATATTTT. It is translated as CASSIGTGTLGNTIYF.

CDR3 in DNA: TGTGCCAGCTCCGGGACAGGGCGGGATGGCTACACCTTC. It translates to CASSGTGRDGYTF. V is TRBV6-5 and J is TRBJ1-2; 9 bases are shared with TRBD1. The CDR3 sequence is 13 residues long. Germline V CDR1 and CDR2: MNHEY, SVGAGI. V dropped 8 bases and J dropped 6; count of bases not matched to a gene: 7.

V is TRBV30 and J is TRBJ2-5; unclear D gene. The germline CDR1 and CDR2 sequences are GTSNPN and SVGIG (reference sequence). V was cut by 1 base and J by 10 bases, with 13 bases left in between. CDR3 size: 12 residues. This CDR3 reads CAWSGQVNGQYF. CDR3 nucleotides: TGTGCCTGGAGTGGGCAGGTGAATGGCCAGTACTTC.

The genes are TRBV13 and TRBJ1-5, with D unresolved. Germline CDR1 is PRHDT and CDR2 is FYEKMQ (reference sequence). The V gene lost 5 bases and the J gene lost 2 bases, with 7 bases spanning the gap. This CDR3 spans 13 amino acids. The CDR3 here is CASSRYGNQPQHF. The CDR3 nucleotides are TGTGCCAGCAGCCGTTATGGCAATCAGCCCCAGCATTTT.

The chain uses TRBV29-1 and TRBJ2-1; D is possibly TRBD2 (6 bases). V was clipped by 6 bases and J by 2 bases, with 14 bases between them. Germline loops: CDR1 SQVTM, CDR2 ANQGSEA. The CDR3 loop spans 14 amino acids. CDR3 DNA: TGCAGCGTGGGGGAGAGGGAGGCCTACAATGAGCAGTTCTTC. Translated, it gives CSVGEREAYNEQFF.

The J gene is TRBJ2-1, the V gene TRBV10-1; weak D call: TRBD2 (6 bases). Per the germline V gene, CDR1 is WNHNN and CDR2 is SYGVQD (reference sequence). CDR3 length: 15 amino acids. V gave up 5 bases and J gave up 2 bases, with 13 bases separating them. The DNA of the CDR3 is TGCGCCAGCAGTCCCAGCGGGTTAACCTACAATGAGCAGTTCTTC. Its translation is CASSPSGLTYNEQFF.

The gene calls are TRBV27 and TRBJ2-6, with 7 bases matching TRBD1. Germline V gene data show CDR1 as MNHEY and CDR2 as SMNVEV (reference sequence). The CDR3 consists of 15 residues. V trimming: 8 bases; J trimming: 2 bases; junction bases outside the gene matches: 6. The DNA of the CDR3 is TGTGCCAGCGGCCCCGACAGGGCTGGGGCCAACGTCCTGACTTTC. It yields the protein CASGPDRAGANVLTF. Together with reference TRBV27 and TRBJ2-6, the CDR3 gives the full variable domain: EAQVTQNPRYLITVTGKKLTVTCSQNMNHEYMSWYRQDPGLGLRQIYYSMNVEVTDKGDVPEGYKVSRKEKRNFPLILESPSPNQTSLYFCASGPDRAGANVLTFGAGSRLTVL.

The genes are TRBV15 and TRBJ1-1, with D maybe TRBD1 (5 bases). The ends were cut back, 6 bases at V and 1 base at J, with 15 bases in the middle. The CDR3 is 15 residues long. Germline values: CDR1 LNHNV, CDR2 YYDKDF (reference sequence). The CDR3 spells CATRVDGGTNTEAFF. CDR3 DNA sequence: TGTGCCACCAGAGTAGACGGGGGGACGAACACTGAAGCTTTCTTT.

In nucleotides, the CDR3 is TGTGCCAGTAATATGAGGGGGCCAACTAATGAAAAACTGTTTTTT. This gives the protein CASNMRGPTNEKLFF. The chain links TRBV19 to TRBJ1-4, with 7 bases matching TRBD1. The V segment lost 7 bases and the J segment 0 bases; nucleotides outside the gene matches: 5. This CDR3 is 15 amino acids long. Germline V CDR1 and CDR2: LNHDA, SQIVND (reference sequence).

This chain connects TRBV5-4 to TRBJ1-1; D is perhaps TRBD1 (5 bases). This CDR3 contains 15 residues. From germline, CDR1 is SGHNT and CDR2 YYREEE (reference sequence). V was pared by 3 bases and J by 4 bases, with 16 bases between. CDR3 amino acids: CASSSRTGLRTEAFF. CDR3 DNA sequence: TGTGCCAGCAGCTCCCGCACAGGTCTCCGCACTGAAGCTTTCTTT.

This chain links TRBV2 with TRBJ1-1; 9 bases map to TRBD1. In germline, CDR1 is SNHLY, CDR2 FYNNEI. This CDR3 spans 14 amino acids. V lost 6 bases and J lost 5; bases outside the gene matches: 7. The CDR3: CASRGTGSTTEAFF. Here the CDR3 DNA reads TGTGCCAGCAGAGGGACAGGGTCTACGACTGAAGCTTTCTTT.

The chain has TRBV25-1 and TRBJ2-3, with TRBD2 matching over 7 bases. This CDR3 contains 18 residues. Germline lookup yields CDR1 MGHDK and CDR2 SYGVNS. Trimming took 3 bases from V and 0 from J; bases not matched to a gene: 12. The CDR3 sequence is CASSEPASGSPSTDTQYF. Written as DNA, the CDR3 is TGTGCCAGCAGTGAGCCGGCTAGCGGTTCCCCTAGCACAGATACGCAGTATTTT.

The chain links TRBV2 to TRBJ2-5; D ambiguous. Per germline, CDR1 SNHLY and CDR2 FYNNEI. There are 11 residues in the CDR3. V was cut by 5 bases and J by 3 bases, with 4 bases left in between. The CDR3 coding sequence is TGTGCCAGCAGTCAGGAAGAGACCCAGTACTTC. Encoded protein: CASSQEETQYF.

The chain carries TRBV7-2 and TRBJ2-5; TRBD2 matches at 9 bases. This CDR3 is 15 amino acids long. Trimming removed 6 bases from V and 5 bases from J; junction bases left unmatched: 10. Germline V gene sequence: CDR1 SGHTA, CDR2 FQGNSA. DNA for the CDR3: TGTGCCAGCAGTTTTAAGCGGGGGGCCTGGGAGACCCAGTACTTC. Its protein product is CASSFKRGAWETQYF.

The rearrangement uses TRBV2 and TRBJ2-1; TRBD2 agrees at 12 bases. Germline loops: CDR1 SNHLY, CDR2 FYNNEI. With V trimmed by 6 bases and J by 1 base, 7 bases remained unmatched. The CDR3 contains 17 residues. The chain's CDR3 is CASRGGLAGQSYNEQFF. The CDR3 DNA reads TGTGCCAGCAGGGGGGGACTAGCGGGTCAGTCCTACAATGAGCAGTTCTTC. Variable domain in full (rest from reference TRBV2 and TRBJ2-1): EPEVTQTPSHQVTQMGQEVILRCVPISNHLYFYWYRQILGQKVEFLVSFYNNEISEKSEIFDDQFSVERPDGSNFTLKIRSTKLEDSAMYFCASRGGLAGQSYNEQFFGPGTRLTVL.